Following are 30 T cell receptor beta chains from one sample sequenced in a study of beta chain features in type 1 diabetes. General study points: TCRB CDR3 length was moderately but significantly reduced in all four CD4+ subsets of Type 1 diabetes patients.

For these receptors, no antigen is known. cDNA synthesis used the whole RNA isolate, giving expressed TCRB sequences. Here immunoSEQ multiplex PCR was the method, and the copy in TCRdb shows in-frame clones only, minus some. Here the sample spans around 130,000 clones, roughly 15% being singletons. The specimen sequenced was central memory CD4+ T cells from blood. These TCRs come from a man between 25 and 39 years old with type 1 diabetes.

The chain has TRBV5-1 and TRBJ2-5, with D unresolved. The V end was cut by 0 bases, the J end by 4 bases, with 4 bases between. Germline V gene lookup returns CDR1 SGHRS and CDR2 YFSETQ. The CDR3 is 12 residues long. The CDR3 nucleotides are TGCGCCAGCAGCTTGGAGGGAGAGACCCAGTACTTC. Translation: CASSLEGETQYF.

In its sample, this clone was seen a few times. V and J are TRBV7-9 and TRBJ2-5, with 7 bases identical to TRBD2. This CDR3 has 15 amino acids. Trimming cost V 2 bases and J 2 bases; bases outside gene matches: 5. Per the germline V gene, CDR1 is SEHNR and CDR2 is FQNEAQ (reference sequence). CDR3 nucleotide sequence: TGTGCCAGCAGCTTAAGCGGCGGGGGACAAGAGACCCAGTACTTC. Translation gives CASSLSGGGQETQYF.

The chain carries TRBV7-3 and TRBJ2-6; D not certain. Germline assignment: CDR1 SGHTA and CDR2 FQGTGA. CDR3 length equals 15 residues. V shed 0 bases and J shed 4 bases, with 7 bases lying between them. The CDR3 region is CASSLTGFGANVLTF. CDR3 DNA sequence: TGTGCCAGCAGCTTAACAGGGTTCGGGGCCAACGTCCTGACTTTC.

V usage is TRBV6-5 and J usage is TRBJ1-5; D uncertain. The CDR3 loop spans 13 amino acids. In germline, CDR1 is MNHEY, CDR2 SVGAGI. Trimming stripped 5 bases from V and 4 bases from J, with 9 bases between. As DNA, the CDR3 is TGTGCCAGCAGTAACACGGGGAATCAGCCCCAGCATTTT. Translated: CASSNTGNQPQHF.

In nucleotides, the CDR3 is TGTGCCAGCAGTTACTCCCCTAGCGGGGGAGAAAACATTCAGTACTTC. Its protein is CASSYSPSGGENIQYF. This chain connects TRBV6-5 to TRBJ2-4; 10 bases map to TRBD2. With V trimmed by 0 bases and J by 5 bases, 4 bases remained unmatched. CDR1 and CDR2 (germline): MNHEY, SVGAGI. This CDR3 comprises 16 residues.

This clone was seen only a few times. The CDR3: CASRRTGSYEQYF. As DNA, the CDR3 is TGTGCCAGTCGAAGAACAGGCTCCTACGAGCAGTACTTC. The chain carries TRBV19 and TRBJ2-7; D is perhaps TRBD1 (5 bases). Germline-derived CDR1 and CDR2 are LNHDA and SQIVND (reference sequence). The CDR3 extends over 13 amino acids. Trimming took 8 bases from V and 0 from J, leaving 11 bases between them.

The chain recombines TRBV28 with TRBJ2-7; a possible D gene is TRBD2 (7 bases). V lost 3 bases to trimming and J lost 4 bases, with 13 bases between them. Germline V CDR1 and CDR2: MDHEN, SYDVKM. This CDR3 contains 14 residues. The CDR3 here is CASSLLGRGYEQYF. The CDR3 DNA is TGTGCCAGCAGTTTGCTGGGGAGGGGGTACGAGCAGTACTTC. The entire variable domain, with the rest obtained from reference TRBV28 and TRBJ2-7, is as follows: DVKVTQSSRYLVKRTGEKVFLECVQDMDHENMFWYRQDPGLGLRLIYFSYDVKMKEKGDIPEGYSVSREKKERFSLILESASTNQTSMYLCASSLLGRGYEQYFGPGTRLTVT.

In its sample, this clone was seen a few times. The chain has TRBV5-1 and TRBJ2-3; TRBD2 agrees at 10 bases. Looked up from germline, CDR1 is SGHRS and CDR2 is YFSETQ. The CDR3 runs to 16 residues. Trimming removed 4 bases from V and 0 bases from J; junction bases left unmatched: 5. The CDR3 region has the DNA TGCGCCAGCAGCCCCGGGACTAGCGCGAGCACAGATACGCAGTATTTT. Amino acid sequence: CASSPGTSASTDTQYF.

The V and J genes are TRBV7-2 and TRBJ1-6, with D hard to call. Germline V CDR1 and CDR2: SGHTA, FQGNSA. The germline V and J ends were trimmed by 4 bases and 10 bases, with 17 bases remaining between them. The CDR3 is 15 residues long. CDR3 amino acids: CASSSLKAPGSPLHF. CDR3 bases: TGTGCCAGCAGCTCCCTAAAGGCTCCGGGGTCACCCCTCCACTTT.

This clone showed up just a few times. The chain couples TRBV30 to TRBJ1-4, with D unclear. CDR3 length equals 12 residues. With 1 base removed from V and 7 bases from J, the gap between germline ends came to 7 bases. Germline V lookup: CDR1 GTSNPN, CDR2 SVGIG (reference sequence). CDR3 sequence: CAWSAKGEKLFF. The CDR3 DNA sequence: TGTGCCTGGAGTGCAAAAGGTGAAAAACTGTTTTTT.

This clone has only a few counts. CDR3 nucleotides: TGCAGCGTCACTAGCGGGGGCCACTACAATGAGCAGTTCTTC. Residues: CSVTSGGHYNEQFF. J is TRBJ2-1 and V is TRBV29-1, with TRBD2 matching 11 bases. Germline CDR1 is SQVTM and CDR2 is ANQGSEA. The CDR3 consists of 14 residues. The junction had 4 bases not matched to a gene; V was cut back by 6 bases and J by 3 bases.

This clone was seen ten or more times. This specimen includes other DNA sequences encoding the same CDR3. The gene calls are TRBV5-4 and TRBJ2-3; no definite D call. The ends were cut back, 1 base at V and 5 bases at J, with 5 bases in the middle. The germline V gene has CDR1 SGHNT and CDR2 YYREEE (reference sequence). The CDR3 has 12 residues. CDR3 in DNA: TGTGCCAGCAGCTTGTTAGAAGATACGCAGTATTTT. As protein: CASSLLEDTQYF. The complete variable domain, with remaining parts taken from reference TRBV5-4 and TRBJ2-3, reads ETGVTQSPTHLIKTRGQQVTLRCSSQSGHNTVSWYQQALGQGPQFIFQYYREEENGRGNFPPRFSGLQFPNYSSELNVNALELDDSALYLCASSLLEDTQYFGPGTRLTVL.

This chain connects TRBV27 to TRBJ2-2, with D hard to call. V shed 6 bases and J shed 0 bases, with 11 bases lying between them. CDR1 and CDR2 (germline): MNHEY, SMNVEV (reference sequence). This CDR3 has 15 residues. Here the CDR3 reads CASRVRVTNTGELFF. The CDR3 nucleotides read TGTGCCAGCAGAGTTAGGGTAACGAACACCGGGGAGCTGTTTTTT.

The chain links TRBV7-2 to TRBJ1-6; tentatively, D is TRBD1 (5 bases). The CDR3 totals 13 residues. Trimming took off 6 bases at V and 7 bases at J, with 10 bases between the two ends. Germline assignment: CDR1 SGHTA and CDR2 FQGNSA. The DNA for the CDR3 is TGTGCCAGCAGAAAGGGACCGAATTCACCCCTCCACTTT. Its protein is CASRKGPNSPLHF.

The chain employs TRBV6-5 and TRBJ2-1, with D possibly TRBD1 on 7 matching bases. Germline CDR1 and CDR2: MNHEY and SVGAGI. The CDR3 totals 15 residues. V was trimmed by 5 bases and J by 3 bases, leaving 14 bases between them. The CDR3 loop reads CASSPPQGGYNEQFF. DNA of the CDR3: TGTGCCAGCAGTCCTCCCCAGGGGGGCTACAATGAGCAGTTCTTC.

This clone has a count of ten or more. This sequence joins TRBV6-5 and TRBJ1-1; no clear D. CDR1 and CDR2 (germline): MNHEY, SVGAGI. This CDR3 has 15 residues. Trimming removed 5 bases at V and 5 bases at J, with 18 bases between. CDR3 amino acids: CASSLTAGRLTEAFF. CDR3 coding DNA: TGTGCCAGCAGTCTTACAGCCGGGAGGTTGACTGAAGCTTTCTTT.

This clone occurred many times. The sample carries other DNA sequences with the same CDR3. The chain employs TRBV7-2 and TRBJ2-5; a possible D gene is TRBD1 (6 bases). The V and J ends lost 5 bases and 5 bases respectively, with 12 bases between them. This CDR3 region has 13 residues. From germline, CDR1 is SGHTA and CDR2 FQGNSA. The DNA for the CDR3 is TGTGCCAGCAGCCCTCACAGGGTGGAGACCCAGTACTTC. This translates into CASSPHRVETQYF.

In its sample, this clone was seen a few times. The rearrangement joins TRBV4-2 to TRBJ2-3; D may be TRBD2 (6 bases). CDR3 length: 17 amino acids. The ends were cut back, 2 bases at V and 0 bases at J, with 15 bases in the middle. Per the germline V gene, CDR1 is LGHNA and CDR2 is YNFKEQ. The CDR3 bases are TGTGCCAGCAGCCAAACCCTCGGGGGAGCTAGCACAGATACGCAGTATTTT. Translation: CASSQTLGGASTDTQYF.

The chain has TRBV6-5 and TRBJ1-4, with no clear D. Per the germline V gene, CDR1 is MNHEY and CDR2 is SVGAGI. The CDR3 totals 13 residues. Trimming left V 5 bases short and J 12 bases short, with 16 bases between. This CDR3 reads CASSLGFEGELFF. For the CDR3, the DNA is TGTGCCAGCAGTCTTGGATTCGAGGGAGAACTGTTTTTT.

V usage is TRBV7-2 and J usage is TRBJ2-1; D possibly corresponds to TRBD1 (6 bases). Germline V gene lookup returns CDR1 SGHTA and CDR2 FQGNSA. V lost 8 bases, J lost 0 bases, and 11 bases lay in between. This CDR3 comprises 14 residues. CDR3 region: CASAGQSSYNEQFF. The CDR3 nucleotides read TGTGCCAGCGCTGGACAGAGCTCCTACAATGAGCAGTTCTTC.

The chain combines TRBV2 with TRBJ2-2; D not certain. This CDR3 region has 13 residues. The germline CDR1 and CDR2 sequences are SNHLY and FYNNEI. V gave up 7 bases and J gave up 6 bases, with 12 bases separating them. CDR3 coding DNA: TGTGCCAGCAAGGGTCTGGTTGCCGGGGAGCTGTTTTTT. This encodes CASKGLVAGELFF.

This clone has a handful of counts. The chain has TRBV18 and TRBJ2-5; D not resolved. CDR3 length: 14 amino acids. Trimming removed 1 base from V and 3 bases from J, with 9 bases in between. Germline V gene data show CDR1 as KGHSH and CDR2 as LQKENI. CDR3 in DNA: TGTGCCAGCTCACCACGGTTCGGAGAAGAGACCCAGTACTTC. The encoded protein is CASSPRFGEETQYF.

The chain recombines TRBV6-5 with TRBJ2-3; unclear D gene. The CDR3 sequence is 14 residues long. V shed 5 bases and J shed 1 base, with 10 bases lying between them. Germline assignment: CDR1 MNHEY and CDR2 SVGAGI. CDR3 DNA sequence: TGTGCCAGCAGTCGAGCCTCGGGCACAGATACGCAGTATTTT. As protein: CASSRASGTDTQYF.

This clone was found a few times. The chain is built from TRBV4-2 and TRBJ2-3, with D tentatively TRBD2 (5 bases). Trimming took 0 bases from V and 0 from J, leaving 10 bases between them. The CDR3 has 16 residues. Germline lookup yields CDR1 LGHNA and CDR2 YNFKEQ. The CDR3 reads CASSQETGSSTDTQYF. DNA for the CDR3: TGTGCCAGCAGCCAAGAGACGGGGTCTAGCACAGATACGCAGTATTTT.

This chain links TRBV7-9 with TRBJ2-2, with 9 nucleotides matching TRBD1. Unmatched junction bases numbered 10, after V lost 1 base and J lost 7 bases. The CDR3 length is 17 residues. Germline loops: CDR1 SEHNR, CDR2 FQNEAQ (reference sequence). The CDR3 DNA is TGTGCCAGCAGCTTAGGCGTGGGACAGGGAAAAAACGGGGAGCTGTTTTTT. It specifies CASSLGVGQGKNGELFF.

This clone has a handful of counts. The junction does not match germline at one end; this may be a read error. The chain is built from TRBV6-5 and TRBJ2-1; possibly TRBD1 for D (7 bases). This CDR3 has 14 residues. From germline, CDR1 is MNHEY and CDR2 SVGAGI. DNA of the CDR3: TGTGCCAGCAGCCAAAGGGAGGACAGGCGAACCATTGTCTTC. Protein sequence: CASSQREDRRTIVF.

This chain connects TRBV2 to TRBJ2-7, with D possibly matching TRBD1 (5 bases). The CDR3 is made up of 13 amino acids. The ends were cut back, 6 bases at V and 0 bases at J, with 9 bases in the middle. Germline assignment: CDR1 SNHLY and CDR2 FYNNEI. This CDR3 reads CASRDGHSYEQYF. For the CDR3, the DNA is TGTGCCAGCAGGGACGGACACTCCTACGAGCAGTACTTC.

This clone occurred a few times. The rearrangement uses TRBV5-4 and TRBJ1-4; 8 bases line up with TRBD1. The CDR3 has 14 residues. Germline V lookup: CDR1 SGHNT, CDR2 YYREEE (reference sequence). The ends lost 5 bases at V and 8 bases at J; junction bases unmatched: 8. CDR3 residues: CASSKTGAGEKLFF. For the CDR3, the DNA is TGTGCCAGCAGTAAGACAGGGGCAGGAGAAAAACTGTTTTTT.

A few counts support this clone. The V call is TRBV5-4, the J call TRBJ2-1, with D maybe TRBD1 (5 bases). The CDR3 length is 14 residues. The germline CDR1 and CDR2 sequences are SGHNT and YYREEE (reference sequence). Trimming removed 4 bases at V and 1 base at J, with 9 bases between. CDR3 nucleotides: TGTGCCAGCAGCATGCAGGGATCCTACAATGAGCAGTTCTTC. It codes for CASSMQGSYNEQFF.

The rearrangement uses TRBV5-1 and TRBJ2-5; TRBD1 matches 8 bases. The ends lost 0 bases at V and 2 bases at J; junction bases unmatched: 6. CDR3 size: 16 residues. Per the germline V gene, CDR1 is SGHRS and CDR2 is YFSETQ. In DNA form, the CDR3 reads TGCGCCAGCAGCTTGGGGAGTCGACAGGGGCAAGAGACCCAGTACTTC. Its translation is CASSLGSRQGQETQYF.